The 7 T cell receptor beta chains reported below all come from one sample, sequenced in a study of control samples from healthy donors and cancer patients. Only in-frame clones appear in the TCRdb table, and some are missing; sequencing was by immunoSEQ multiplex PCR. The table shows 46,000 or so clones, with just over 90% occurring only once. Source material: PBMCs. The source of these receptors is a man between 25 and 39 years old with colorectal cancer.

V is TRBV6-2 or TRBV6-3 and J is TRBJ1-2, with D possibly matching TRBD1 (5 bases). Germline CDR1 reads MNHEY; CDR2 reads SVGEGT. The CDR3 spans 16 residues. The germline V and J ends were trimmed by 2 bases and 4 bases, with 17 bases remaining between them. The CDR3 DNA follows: TGTGCCAGCAGTTACGACCTCAGAGGGGAAGGCTATGGCTACACCTTC. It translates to CASSYDLRGEGYGYTF.

CDR3 nucleotide sequence: TGTGCCAGCAGCTTAGGAGGATTCCAAGGGGGCTACACCTTC. It translates to CASSLGGFQGGYTF. This chain uses TRBV5-4 with TRBJ1-2; no firm D call. V lost 2 bases to trimming and J lost 8 bases, with 16 bases between them. There are 14 residues in the CDR3. Germline V lookup: CDR1 SGHNT, CDR2 YYREEE (reference sequence).

CDR3 in DNA: TGTGCCAGCGCACAGGGGAGCTCCTACAATGAGCAGTTCTTC. Translating gives CASAQGSSYNEQFF. V and J are TRBV6-5 and TRBJ2-1; 7 positions agree with TRBD1. V lost 8 bases to trimming and J lost 0 bases; unmatched junction nucleotides: 4. There are 14 residues in the CDR3. The V gene's germline CDR1 is MNHEY and CDR2 SVGAGI.

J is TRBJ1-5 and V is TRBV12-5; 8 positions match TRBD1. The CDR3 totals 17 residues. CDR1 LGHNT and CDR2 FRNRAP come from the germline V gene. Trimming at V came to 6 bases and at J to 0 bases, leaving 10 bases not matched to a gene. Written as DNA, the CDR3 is TGTGCTAGTGGGCAGTGGACAGGGACTTATAGCAATCAGCCCCAGCATTTT. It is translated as CASGQWTGTYSNQPQHF.

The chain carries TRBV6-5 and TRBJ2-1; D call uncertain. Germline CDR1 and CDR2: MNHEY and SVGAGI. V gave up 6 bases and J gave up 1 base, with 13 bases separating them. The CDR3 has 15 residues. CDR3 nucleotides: TGTGCCAGCAGGAGGACGGATAGATCCTACAATGAGCAGTTCTTC. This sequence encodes CASRRTDRSYNEQFF.

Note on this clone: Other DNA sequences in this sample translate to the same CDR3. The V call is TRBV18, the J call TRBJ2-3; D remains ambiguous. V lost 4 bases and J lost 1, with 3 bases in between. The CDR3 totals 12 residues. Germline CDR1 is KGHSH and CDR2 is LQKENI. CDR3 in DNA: TGTGCCAGCTCACGAGGCACAGATACGCAGTATTTT. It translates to CASSRGTDTQYF.

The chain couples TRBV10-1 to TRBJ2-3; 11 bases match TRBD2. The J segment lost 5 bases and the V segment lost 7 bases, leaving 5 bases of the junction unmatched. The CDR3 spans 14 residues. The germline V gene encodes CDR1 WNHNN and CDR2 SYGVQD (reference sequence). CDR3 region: CASNSGGAGDTQYF. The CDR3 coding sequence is TGCGCCAGCAATAGCGGGGGGGCCGGAGATACGCAGTATTTT.